This T cell receptor (beta chain) was observed in a study of blood T cell repertoires in COVID-19. The wider study: Acute and convalescent COVID-19 specimens originated in the United States, Italy and Spain. The analysed material was cDNA or gDNA that came from T cells, B-cell-depleted T cells, or PBMCs.

Clones were sequenced by immunoSEQ multiplex PCR, and TCRdb holds only the in-frame ones, with some missing. Of around 46,000 clones in the sample, approximately 86% were seen once. The CDR3 extends over 16 amino acids. Germline V gives CDR1 LGHNA, CDR2 YSLEER. Trimming at V came to 0 bases and at J to 7 bases, leaving 5 bases not matched to a gene. The receptor was isolated from a man aged 60 to 75 with active or convalescent COVID-19. This rearrangement joins TRBV4-3 to TRBJ2-1, with TRBD2 matching 11 bases. Material: peripheral blood. The CDR3: CASSQDPTSGGNEQFF. The CDR3 nucleotides are TGCGCCAGCAGCCAAGATCCCACTAGCGGGGGTAATGAGCAGTTCTTC.